This entry concerns a single TCR beta chain. This sample was taken from a study of shared T cell receptors in the human thymus. Only in-frame clones appear in the TCRdb table, and some are missing; sequencing was by immunoSEQ multiplex PCR. The profile shows 450,000 to 650,000 clones, more than 75% of them singletons. Germline CDR1 and CDR2: SGHNT and YYREEE (reference sequence). The CDR3 spans 14 residues. J was trimmed by 2 bases and V by 9 bases; bases with no gene match: 8. The sample also formed part of further work on human thymus T cells. That source notes: It was healthy Finnish infants having corrective surgery for congenital heart defects who were the donors. Resections from corrective heart surgery provided thymus tissue. Thymic as well as blood repertoires seemed to favor certain V and J genes unevenly. Overlap was high between thymic repertoires from unrelated individuals, as reported in related research.

This TCR was recovered from a boy under two years old with a congenital heart defect. The genes are TRBV5-4 and TRBJ2-7, with 10 nucleotides matching TRBD2. Sequencing input: thymocytes. The CDR3 nucleotides are TGTGCCACCGCCCGACTAGCGGGCCCCTACGAGCAGTACTTC. Translating gives CATARLAGPYEQYF.